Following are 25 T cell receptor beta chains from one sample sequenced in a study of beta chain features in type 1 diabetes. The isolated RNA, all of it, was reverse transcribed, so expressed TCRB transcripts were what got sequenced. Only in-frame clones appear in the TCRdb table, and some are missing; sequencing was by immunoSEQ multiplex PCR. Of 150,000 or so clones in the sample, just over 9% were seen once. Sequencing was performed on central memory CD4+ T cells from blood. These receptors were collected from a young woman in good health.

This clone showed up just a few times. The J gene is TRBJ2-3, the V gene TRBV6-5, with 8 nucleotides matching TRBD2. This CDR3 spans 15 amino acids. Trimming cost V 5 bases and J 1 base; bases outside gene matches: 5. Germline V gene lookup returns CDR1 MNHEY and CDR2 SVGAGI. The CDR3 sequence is CASSQKRERTDTQYF. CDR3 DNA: TGTGCCAGCAGTCAGAAGCGGGAGCGCACAGATACGCAGTATTTT.

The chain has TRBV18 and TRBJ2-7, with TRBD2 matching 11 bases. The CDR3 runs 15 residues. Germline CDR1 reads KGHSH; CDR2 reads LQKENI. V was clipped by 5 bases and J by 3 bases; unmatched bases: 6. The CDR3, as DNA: TGTGCCAGCTCAGCGACTAGCGGGGCGAACTACGAGCAGTACTTC. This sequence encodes CASSATSGANYEQYF.

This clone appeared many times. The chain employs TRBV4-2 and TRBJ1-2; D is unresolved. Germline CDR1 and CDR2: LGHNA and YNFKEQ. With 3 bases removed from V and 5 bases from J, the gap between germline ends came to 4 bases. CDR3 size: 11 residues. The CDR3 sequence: CASSQAYGYTF. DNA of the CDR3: TGTGCCAGCAGCCAGGCATATGGCTACACCTTC.

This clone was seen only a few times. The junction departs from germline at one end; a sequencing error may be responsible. CDR3 DNA: TGCGCCAGCAGCCGCGGGGGGAGAGATACGCAGTATTTT. Its protein is CASSRGGRDTQYF. V is TRBV5-4 and J is TRBJ2-3, with 8 bases that match TRBD2. This CDR3 contains 13 residues. Germline CDR1 is SGHNT and CDR2 is YYREEE (reference sequence).

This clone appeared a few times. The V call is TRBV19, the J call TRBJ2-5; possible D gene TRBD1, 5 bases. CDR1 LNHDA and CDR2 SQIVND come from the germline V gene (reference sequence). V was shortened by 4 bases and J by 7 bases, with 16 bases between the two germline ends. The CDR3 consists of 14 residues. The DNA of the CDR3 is TGTGCCAGTAGTACCGTACAGGTTCGCGGGACCCAGTACTTC. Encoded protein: CASSTVQVRGTQYF.

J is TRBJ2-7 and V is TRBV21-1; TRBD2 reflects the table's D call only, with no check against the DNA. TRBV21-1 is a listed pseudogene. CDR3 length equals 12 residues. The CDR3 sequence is CASSLETYEQYF. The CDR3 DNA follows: TGTGCCAGCAGCCTTGAGACCTACGAGCAGTACTTC.

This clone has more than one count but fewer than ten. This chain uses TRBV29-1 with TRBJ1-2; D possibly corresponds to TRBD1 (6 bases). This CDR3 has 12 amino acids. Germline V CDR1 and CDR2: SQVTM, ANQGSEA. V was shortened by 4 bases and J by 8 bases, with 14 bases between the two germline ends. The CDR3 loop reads CSVGIRGEGYTF. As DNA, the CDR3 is TGCAGCGTTGGGATCAGGGGAGAGGGCTACACCTTC.

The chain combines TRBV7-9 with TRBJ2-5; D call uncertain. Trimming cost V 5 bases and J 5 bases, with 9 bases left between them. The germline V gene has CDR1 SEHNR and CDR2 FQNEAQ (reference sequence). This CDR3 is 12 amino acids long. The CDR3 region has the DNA TGTGCCAGCAGCCTAAGAATGGAGACCCAGTACTTC. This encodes CASSLRMETQYF.

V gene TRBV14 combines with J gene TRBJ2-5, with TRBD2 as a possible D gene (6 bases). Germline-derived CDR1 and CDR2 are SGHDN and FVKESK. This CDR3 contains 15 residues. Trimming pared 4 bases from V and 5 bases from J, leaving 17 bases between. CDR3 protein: CASSRVPTSGETQYF. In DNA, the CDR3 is TGTGCCAGCAGCCGCGTCCCGACAAGCGGGGAGACCCAGTACTTC.

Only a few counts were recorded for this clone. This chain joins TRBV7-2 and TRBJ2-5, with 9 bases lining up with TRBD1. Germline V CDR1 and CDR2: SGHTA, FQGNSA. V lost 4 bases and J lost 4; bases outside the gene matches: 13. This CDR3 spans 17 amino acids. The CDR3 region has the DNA TGTGCCAGCAGCTCCCCTCCTCGAGGGACAGGGAGAGAGACCCAGTACTTC. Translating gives CASSSPPRGTGRETQYF.

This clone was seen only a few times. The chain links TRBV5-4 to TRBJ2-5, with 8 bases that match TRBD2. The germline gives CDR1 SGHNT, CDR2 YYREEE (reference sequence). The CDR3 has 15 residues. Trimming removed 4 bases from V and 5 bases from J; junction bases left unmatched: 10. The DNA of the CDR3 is TGTGCCAGCAGCCCCGCCAGCGGGAGCGGGGAGACCCAGTACTTC. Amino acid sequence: CASSPASGSGETQYF.

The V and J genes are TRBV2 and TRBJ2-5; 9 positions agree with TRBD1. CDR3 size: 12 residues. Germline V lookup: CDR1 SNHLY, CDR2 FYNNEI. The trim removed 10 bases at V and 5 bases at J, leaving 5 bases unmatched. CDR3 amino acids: CAMGQGTETQYF. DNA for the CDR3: TGTGCCATGGGACAGGGAACCGAGACCCAGTACTTC. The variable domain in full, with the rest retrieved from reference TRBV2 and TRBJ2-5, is EPEVTQTPSHQVTQMGQEVILRCVPISNHLYFYWYRQILGQKVEFLVSFYNNEISEKSEIFDDQFSVERPDGSNFTLKIRSTKLEDSAMYFCAMGQGTETQYFGPGTRLLVL.

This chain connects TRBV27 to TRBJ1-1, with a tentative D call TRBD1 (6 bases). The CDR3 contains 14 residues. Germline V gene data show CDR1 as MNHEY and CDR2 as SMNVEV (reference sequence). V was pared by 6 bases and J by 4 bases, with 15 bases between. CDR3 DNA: TGTGCCAGCAGCCCCAACTTAGGGGGCACTGAAGCTTTCTTT. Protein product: CASSPNLGGTEAFF.

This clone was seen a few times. CDR3 sequence: CASSLTDSEKLFF. CDR3 nucleotides: TGTGCCAGCAGTCTAACAGACAGCGAAAAACTGTTTTTT. The V and J genes are TRBV6-6 and TRBJ1-4, with a weak D call TRBD1 (5 bases). The CDR3 sequence is 13 residues long. Per the germline V gene, CDR1 is MNHNY and CDR2 is SVGAGI (reference sequence). Trimming shortened V by 5 bases and J by 8 bases, and 12 bases separated the two germline ends.

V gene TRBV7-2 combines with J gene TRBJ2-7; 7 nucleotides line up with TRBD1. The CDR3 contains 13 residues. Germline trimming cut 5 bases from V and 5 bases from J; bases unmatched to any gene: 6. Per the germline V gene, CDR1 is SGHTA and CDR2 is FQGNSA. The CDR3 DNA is TGTGCCAGCAGCAACAGGGGTTTGGACGAGCAGTACTTC. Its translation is CASSNRGLDEQYF.

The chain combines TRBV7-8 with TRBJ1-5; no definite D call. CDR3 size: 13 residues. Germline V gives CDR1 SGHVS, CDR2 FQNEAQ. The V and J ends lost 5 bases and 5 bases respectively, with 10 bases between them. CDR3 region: CASSLDEDQPQHF. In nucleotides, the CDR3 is TGTGCCAGCAGCCTAGATGAGGATCAGCCCCAGCATTTT.

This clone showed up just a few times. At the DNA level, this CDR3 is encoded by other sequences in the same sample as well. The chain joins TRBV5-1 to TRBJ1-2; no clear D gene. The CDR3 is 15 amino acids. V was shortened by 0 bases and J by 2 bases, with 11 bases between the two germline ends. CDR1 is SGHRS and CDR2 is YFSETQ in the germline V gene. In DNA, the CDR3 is TGCGCCAGCAGCTTGGAGGCCGGCGGCAACTATGGCTACACCTTC. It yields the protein CASSLEAGGNYGYTF.

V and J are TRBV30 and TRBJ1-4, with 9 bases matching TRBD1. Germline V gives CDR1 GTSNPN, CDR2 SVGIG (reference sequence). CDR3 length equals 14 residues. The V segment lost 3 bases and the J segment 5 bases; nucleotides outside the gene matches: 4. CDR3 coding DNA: TGTGCCTGGAGCGCCGACAGGGGGAATGAAAAACTGTTTTTT. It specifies CAWSADRGNEKLFF. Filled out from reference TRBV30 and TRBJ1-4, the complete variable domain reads SQTIHQWPATLVQPVGSPLSLECTVEGTSNPNLYWYRQAAGRGLQLLFYSVGIGQISSEVPQNLSASRPQDRQFILSSKKLLLSDSGFYLCAWSADRGNEKLFFGSGTQLSVL.

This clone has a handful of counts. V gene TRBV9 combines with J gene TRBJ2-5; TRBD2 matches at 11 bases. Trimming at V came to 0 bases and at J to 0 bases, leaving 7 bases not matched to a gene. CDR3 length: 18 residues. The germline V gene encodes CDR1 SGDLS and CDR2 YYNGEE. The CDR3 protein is CASSVAGGTSGHQETQYF. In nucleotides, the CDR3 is TGTGCCAGCAGCGTAGCGGGTGGGACTAGCGGCCACCAAGAGACCCAGTACTTC. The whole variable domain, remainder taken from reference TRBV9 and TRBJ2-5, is DSGVTQTPKHLITATGQRVTLRCSPRSGDLSVYWYQQSLDQGLQFLIQYYNGEERAKGNILERFSAQQFPDLHSELNLSSLELGDSALYFCASSVAGGTSGHQETQYFGPGTRLLVL.

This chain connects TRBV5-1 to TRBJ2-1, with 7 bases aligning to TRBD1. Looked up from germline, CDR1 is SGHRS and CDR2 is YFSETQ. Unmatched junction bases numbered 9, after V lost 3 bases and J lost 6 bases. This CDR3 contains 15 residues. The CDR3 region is CASSSSGTEFNEQFF. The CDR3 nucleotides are TGCGCCAGCAGCTCCTCCGGGACAGAATTCAATGAGCAGTTCTTC.

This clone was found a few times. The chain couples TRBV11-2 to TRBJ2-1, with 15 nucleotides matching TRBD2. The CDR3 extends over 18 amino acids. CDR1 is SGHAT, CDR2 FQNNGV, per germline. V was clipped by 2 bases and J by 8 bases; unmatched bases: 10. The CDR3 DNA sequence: TGTGCCAGCAGCTTACGGACTAGCGGGAGGGCAGGTGACCATGAGCAGTTCTTC. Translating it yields CASSLRTSGRAGDHEQFF.

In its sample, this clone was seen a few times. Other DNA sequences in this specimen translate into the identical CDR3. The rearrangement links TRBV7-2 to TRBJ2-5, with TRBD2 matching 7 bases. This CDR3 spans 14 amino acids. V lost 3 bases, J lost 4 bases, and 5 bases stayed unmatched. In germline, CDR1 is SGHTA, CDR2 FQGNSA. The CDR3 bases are TGTGCCAGCAGCTTGACGGGGGAGGGAGAGACCCAGTACTTC. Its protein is CASSLTGEGETQYF.

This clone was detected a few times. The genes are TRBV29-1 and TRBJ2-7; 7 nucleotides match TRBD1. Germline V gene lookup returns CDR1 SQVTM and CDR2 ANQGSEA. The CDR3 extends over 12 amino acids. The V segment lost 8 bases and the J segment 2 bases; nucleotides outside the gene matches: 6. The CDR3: CSIRTGTYEQYF. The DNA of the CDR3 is TGCAGCATCCGGACAGGTACCTACGAGCAGTACTTC.

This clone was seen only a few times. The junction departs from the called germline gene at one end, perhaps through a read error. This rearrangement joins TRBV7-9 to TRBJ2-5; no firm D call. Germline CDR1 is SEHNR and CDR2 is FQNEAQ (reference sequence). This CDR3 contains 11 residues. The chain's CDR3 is CASSAAQLQNF. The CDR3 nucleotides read TGTGCCAGCAGTGCTGCCCAGTTACAGAACTTC.

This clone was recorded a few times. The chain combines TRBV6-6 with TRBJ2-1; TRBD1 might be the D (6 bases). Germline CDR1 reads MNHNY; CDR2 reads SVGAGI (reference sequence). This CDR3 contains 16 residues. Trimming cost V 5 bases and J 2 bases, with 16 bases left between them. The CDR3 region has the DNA TGTGCCAGCAGTAACCCGACAGGTACAGCCTACAATGAGCAGTTCTTC. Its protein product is CASSNPTGTAYNEQFF.